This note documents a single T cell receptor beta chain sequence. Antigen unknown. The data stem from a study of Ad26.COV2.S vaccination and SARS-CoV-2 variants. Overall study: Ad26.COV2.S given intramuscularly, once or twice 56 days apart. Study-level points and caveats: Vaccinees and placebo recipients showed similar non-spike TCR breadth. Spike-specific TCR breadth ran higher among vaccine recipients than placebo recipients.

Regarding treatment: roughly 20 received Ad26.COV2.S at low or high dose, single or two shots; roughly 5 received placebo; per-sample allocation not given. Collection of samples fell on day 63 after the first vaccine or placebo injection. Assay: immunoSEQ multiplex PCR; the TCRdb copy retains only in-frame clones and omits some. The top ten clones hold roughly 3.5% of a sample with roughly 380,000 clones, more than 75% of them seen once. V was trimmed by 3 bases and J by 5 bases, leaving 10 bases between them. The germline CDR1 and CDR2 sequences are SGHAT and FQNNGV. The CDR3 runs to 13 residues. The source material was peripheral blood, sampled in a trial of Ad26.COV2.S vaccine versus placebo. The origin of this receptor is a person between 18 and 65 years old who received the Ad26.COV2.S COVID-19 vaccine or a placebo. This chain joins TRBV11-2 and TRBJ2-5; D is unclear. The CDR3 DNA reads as TGTGCCAGCAGCTTGCCCATCGGGGAGACCCAGTACTTC. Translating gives CASSLPIGETQYF. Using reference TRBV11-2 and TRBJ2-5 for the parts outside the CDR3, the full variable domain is EAGVAQSPRYKIIEKRQSVAFWCNPISGHATLYWYQQILGQGPKLLIQFQNNGVVDDSQLPKDRFSAERLKGVDSTLKIQPAKLEDSAVYLCASSLPIGETQYFGPGTRLLVL.